The source of this T cell receptor (beta chain) is a study of shared clonotypes between healthy human individuals. As for the study in general: Plates per donor: three CD4 naive, three CD4 memory, two CD8 naive, one CD8 memory. Whole-study findings and limits: When compared with the clonotypes that were shared by all four sorted-subset donors, the non-shared clonotypes turned out to have lower generation probabilities. Only blood samples were collected, and tissue repertoires likely differ.

Measured with immunoSEQ multiplex PCR; TCRdb has only the in-frame clones, and not every one. In the table there are about 650,000 clones, roughly 95% of which are singletons. On this clone itself: Its antigen is not known.

The CDR3 is 15 amino acids. The V end was cut by 4 bases, the J end by 8 bases, with 19 bases between. Germline CDR1 reads SGHDT; CDR2 reads YYEEEE. Cells designated naive CD8 were CD45RO-negative and were positively selected for CCR7, with terminally differentiated effector memory CD45RA+ cells excluded. This TCR was sampled from a woman in her twenties or thirties in good health. This chain joins TRBV5-6 and TRBJ2-1; D gene unclear. Sample: naive CD8+ T cells sorted from blood. This CDR3 reads CASSVRADFGDEQFF. CDR3 sequence (DNA): TGTGCCAGCAGCGTCCGTGCCGACTTTGGGGATGAGCAGTTCTTC.